This T cell receptor beta chain stems from a study of graft-versus-host responses after intestinal transplantation. Turning to the study itself: Each of the recipients got a multivisceral, liver-intestinal, or isolated intestinal transplant. Every transplant recipient was induced with anti-thymocyte globulin, then maintained on tacrolimus and steroids for two to four years. Regarding the study as a whole: After transplant, early declines in HvG clones were associated with peak levels of circulating GvH clones.

The length of the CDR3 is 13 residues. CDR1 and CDR2 from the germline V gene are MRHNA and SNTAGT. The V end was cut by 4 bases, the J end by 0 bases, with 3 bases between. A word on this clone: Its antigen is currently unknown.

Only in-frame clones appear in the TCRdb table, and some are missing; sequencing was by immunoSEQ multiplex PCR. The sample consists of roughly 85,000 clones, approximately 90% of them appearing once. This TCR was sampled from a human donor who was the organ donor for an intestinal transplant. The input for sequencing was unstimulated CD8+ T cells sorted from spleen or lymph node cells, taken before transplant. The chain links TRBV6-4 to TRBJ2-2; D is ambiguous. The CDR3 loop is CASSVANTGELFF. The DNA of the CDR3 is TGTGCCAGCAGTGTAGCGAACACCGGGGAGCTGTTTTTT.